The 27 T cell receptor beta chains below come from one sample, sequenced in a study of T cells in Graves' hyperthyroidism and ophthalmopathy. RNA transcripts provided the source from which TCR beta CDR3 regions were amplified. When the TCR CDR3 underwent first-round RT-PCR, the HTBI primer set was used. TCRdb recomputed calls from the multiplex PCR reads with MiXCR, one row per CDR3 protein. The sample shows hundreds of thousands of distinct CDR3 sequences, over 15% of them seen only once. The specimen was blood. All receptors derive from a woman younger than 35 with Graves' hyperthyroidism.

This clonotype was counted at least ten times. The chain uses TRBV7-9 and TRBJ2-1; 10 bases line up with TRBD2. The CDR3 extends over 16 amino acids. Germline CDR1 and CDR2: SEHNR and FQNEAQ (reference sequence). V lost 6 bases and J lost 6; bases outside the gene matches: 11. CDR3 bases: TGTGCCAGCAGTGAACTCTGGGCTAGCGGGAGCAATGAGCAGTTCTTC. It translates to CASSELWASGSNEQFF.

DNA of the CDR3: TGTGCCAGTAGGGCCGCGGGGGGCCCCGGCGGGGGCACAGATACGCAGTATTTT. It translates to CASRAAGGPGGGTDTQYF. This sequence joins TRBV19 and TRBJ2-3, with 8 bases lining up with TRBD2. The germline gives CDR1 LNHDA, CDR2 SQIVND (reference sequence). The CDR3 runs to 18 residues. V shed 6 bases and J 1 base; nucleotides not matched to a gene: 15.

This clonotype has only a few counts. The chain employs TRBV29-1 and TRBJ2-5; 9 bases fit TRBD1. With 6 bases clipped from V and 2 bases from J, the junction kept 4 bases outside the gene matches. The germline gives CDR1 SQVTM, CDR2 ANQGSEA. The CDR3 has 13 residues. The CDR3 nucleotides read TGCAGCGTCGCCGACAGGGGGCAAGAGACCCAGTACTTC. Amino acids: CSVADRGQETQYF. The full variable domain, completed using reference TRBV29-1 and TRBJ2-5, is SAVISQKPSRDICQRGTSLTIQCQVDSQVTMMFWYRQQPGQSLTLIATANQGSEATYESGFVIDKFPISRPNLTFSTLTVSNMSPEDSSIYLCSVADRGQETQYFGPGTRLLVL.

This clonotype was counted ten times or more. The CDR3 coding sequence is TGTGCCAGCAGCTCGGGGGCAGTTGAAGCTTTCTTT. As protein: CASSSGAVEAFF. The chain is built from TRBV7-2 and TRBJ1-1, with D tentatively TRBD1 (6 bases). CDR3 size: 12 residues. The V gene's germline CDR1 is SGHTA and CDR2 FQGNSA. Between the trimmed V and J ends, which lost 4 bases and 7 bases, there was a span of 10 bases.

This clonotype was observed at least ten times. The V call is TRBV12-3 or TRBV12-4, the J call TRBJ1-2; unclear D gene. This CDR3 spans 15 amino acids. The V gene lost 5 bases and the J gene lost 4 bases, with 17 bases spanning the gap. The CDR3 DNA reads TGTGCCAGCAGTCCAGGACCGAGACTTCCCTATGGCTACACCTTC. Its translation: CASSPGPRLPYGYTF.

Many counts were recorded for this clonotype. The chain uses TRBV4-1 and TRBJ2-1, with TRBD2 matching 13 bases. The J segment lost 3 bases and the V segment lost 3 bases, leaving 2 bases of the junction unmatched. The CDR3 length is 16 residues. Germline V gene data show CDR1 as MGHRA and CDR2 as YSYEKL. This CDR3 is CASSQGTSGNYNEQFF. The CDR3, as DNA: TGCGCCAGCAGCCAGGGGACTAGCGGGAACTACAATGAGCAGTTCTTC.

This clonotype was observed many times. The CDR3 DNA follows: TGTGCCAGCAGCTTAACGGGGGAATTGGCAGATACGCAGTATTTT. This translates into CASSLTGELADTQYF. The chain employs TRBV7-3 and TRBJ2-3; perhaps D is TRBD1 or TRBD2 (5 bases each). Germline loops: CDR1 SGHTA, CDR2 FQGTGA. With 0 bases removed from V and 4 bases from J, the gap between germline ends came to 11 bases. This CDR3 contains 15 residues.

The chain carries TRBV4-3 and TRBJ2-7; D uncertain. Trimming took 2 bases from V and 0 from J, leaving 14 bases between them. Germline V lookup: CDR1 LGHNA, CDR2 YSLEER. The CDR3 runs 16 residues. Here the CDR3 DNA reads TGCGCCAGCAGCCAATCAGAATATCCTATCTCCTACGAGCAGTACTTC. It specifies CASSQSEYPISYEQYF.

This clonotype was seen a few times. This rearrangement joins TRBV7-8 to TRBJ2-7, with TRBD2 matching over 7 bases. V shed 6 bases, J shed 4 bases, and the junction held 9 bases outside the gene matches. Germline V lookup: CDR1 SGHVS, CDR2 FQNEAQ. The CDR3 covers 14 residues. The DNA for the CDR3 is TGTGCCAGCAGTCTCCGGGGGGATCCGTACGAGCAGTACTTC. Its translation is CASSLRGDPYEQYF.

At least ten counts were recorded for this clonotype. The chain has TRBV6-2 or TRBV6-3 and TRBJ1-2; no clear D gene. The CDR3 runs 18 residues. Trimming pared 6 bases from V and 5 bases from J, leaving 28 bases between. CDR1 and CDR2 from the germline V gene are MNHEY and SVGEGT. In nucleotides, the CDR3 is TGTGCCAGCAGCTCTATACGTAATAATTGGAATTTCCCGTATGGCTACACCTTC. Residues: CASSSIRNNWNFPYGYTF.

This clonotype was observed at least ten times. The CDR3 here is CASSIGGSGNTIYF. The CDR3 coding sequence is TGCGCCAGCAGCATCGGCGGCTCTGGAAACACCATATATTTT. The chain is built from TRBV5-1 and TRBJ1-3; no definite D call. The CDR3 is 14 amino acids. CDR1 SGHRS and CDR2 YFSETQ come from the germline V gene. Trimming stripped 4 bases from V and 0 bases from J, with 8 bases between. The complete variable domain, with remaining parts taken from reference TRBV5-1 and TRBJ1-3, reads KAGVTQTPRYLIKTRGQQVTLSCSPISGHRSVSWYQQTPGQGLQFLFEYFSETQRNKGNFPGRFSGRQFSNSRSEMNVSTLELGDSALYLCASSIGGSGNTIYFGEGSWLTVV.

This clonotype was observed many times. The CDR3 sequence: CASSLRSGTPEAFF. The CDR3 nucleotides are TGTGCCAGCAGTTTAAGGTCAGGGACCCCTGAAGCTTTCTTT. V gene TRBV12-3 or TRBV12-4 combines with J gene TRBJ1-1, with D possibly TRBD1 on 5 matching bases. This CDR3 has 14 amino acids. With 2 bases removed from V and 6 bases from J, the gap between germline ends came to 13 bases.

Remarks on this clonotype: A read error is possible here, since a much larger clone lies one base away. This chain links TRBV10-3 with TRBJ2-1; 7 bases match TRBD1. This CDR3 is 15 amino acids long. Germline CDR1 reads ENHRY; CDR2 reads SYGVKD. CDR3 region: CAIIESQGRYNEQFF. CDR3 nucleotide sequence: TGTGCCATCATTGAGTCACAGGGGAGATATAATGAGCAGTTCTTC.

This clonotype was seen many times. The CDR3 region is CSASISGSSGSAHNEQFF. CDR3 in DNA: TGCAGTGCTAGTATTTCGGGGTCTAGCGGGAGTGCCCACAATGAGCAGTTCTTC. This chain uses TRBV20-1 with TRBJ2-1; 10 bases are a match to TRBD2. V lost 3 bases and J lost 5; bases outside the gene matches: 16. The CDR3 has 18 amino acids. Germline loops: CDR1 DFQATT, CDR2 SNEGSKA (reference sequence).

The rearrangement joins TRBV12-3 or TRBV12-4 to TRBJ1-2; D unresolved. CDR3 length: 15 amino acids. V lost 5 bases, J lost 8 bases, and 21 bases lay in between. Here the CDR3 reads CASSPLLTKLIGYTF. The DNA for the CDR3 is TGTGCCAGCAGTCCTCTCCTGACCAAGTTAATAGGCTACACCTTC.

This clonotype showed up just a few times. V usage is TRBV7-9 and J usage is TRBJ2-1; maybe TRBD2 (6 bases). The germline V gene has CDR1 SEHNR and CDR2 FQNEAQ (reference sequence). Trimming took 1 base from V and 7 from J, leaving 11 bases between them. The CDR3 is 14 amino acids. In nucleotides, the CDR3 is TGTGCCAGCAGCTTAGAAACACTAGCAAATGAGCAGTTCTTC. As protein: CASSLETLANEQFF. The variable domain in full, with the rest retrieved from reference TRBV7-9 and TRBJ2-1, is DTGVSQNPRHKITKRGQNVTFRCDPISEHNRLYWYRQTLGQGPEFLTYFQNEAQLEKSRLLSDRFSAERPKGSFSTLEIQRTEQGDSAMYLCASSLETLANEQFFGPGTRLTVL.

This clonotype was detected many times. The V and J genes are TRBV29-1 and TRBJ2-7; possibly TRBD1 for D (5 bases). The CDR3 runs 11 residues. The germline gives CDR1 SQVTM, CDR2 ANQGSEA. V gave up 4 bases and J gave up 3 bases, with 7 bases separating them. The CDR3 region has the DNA TGCAGCGTTGGACAGATCTACGAGCAGTACTTC. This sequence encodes CSVGQIYEQYF.

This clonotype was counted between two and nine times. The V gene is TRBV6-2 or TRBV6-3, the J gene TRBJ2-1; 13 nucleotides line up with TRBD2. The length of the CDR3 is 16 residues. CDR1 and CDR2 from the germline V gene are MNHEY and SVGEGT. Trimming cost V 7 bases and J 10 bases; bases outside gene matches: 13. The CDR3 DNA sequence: TGTGCCAGCACCCTGACTAGCGGGGGGCCTCGGGGGGAGCAGTTCTTC. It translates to CASTLTSGGPRGEQFF.

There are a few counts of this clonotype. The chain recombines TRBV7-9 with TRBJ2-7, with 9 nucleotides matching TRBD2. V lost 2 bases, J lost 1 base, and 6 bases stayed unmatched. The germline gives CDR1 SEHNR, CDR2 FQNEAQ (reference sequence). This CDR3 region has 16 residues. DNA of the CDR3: TGTGCCAGCAGCTTAAGCGGGGGGCCTACTTCCTACGAGCAGTACTTC. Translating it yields CASSLSGGPTSYEQYF.

CDR3 sequence (DNA): TGCGCCAGCACCCCCCGGAAGGACAGGGGGTATTTCGGCAAAAACATTCAGTACTTC. Protein sequence: CASTPRKDRGYFGKNIQYF. The rearrangement uses TRBV10-1 and TRBJ2-4; TRBD1 agrees at 10 bases. CDR1 and CDR2 from the germline V gene are WNHNN and SYGVQD (reference sequence). The CDR3 has 19 residues. The trim removed 7 bases at V and 3 bases at J, leaving 18 bases unmatched.

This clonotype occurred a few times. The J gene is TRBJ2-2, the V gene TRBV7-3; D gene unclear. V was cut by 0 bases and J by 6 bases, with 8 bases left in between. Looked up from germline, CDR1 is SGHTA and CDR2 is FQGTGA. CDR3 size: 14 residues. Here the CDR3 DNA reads TGTGCCAGCAGCTTAACTGGTGACGCCGGGGAGCTGTTTTTT. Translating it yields CASSLTGDAGELFF.

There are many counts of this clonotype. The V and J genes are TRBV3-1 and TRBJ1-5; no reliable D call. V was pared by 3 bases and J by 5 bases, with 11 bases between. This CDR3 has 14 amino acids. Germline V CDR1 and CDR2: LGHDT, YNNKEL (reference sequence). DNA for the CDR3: TGTGCCAGCAGCCACGTATTGGCCGATCAGCCCCAGCATTTT. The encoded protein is CASSHVLADQPQHF.

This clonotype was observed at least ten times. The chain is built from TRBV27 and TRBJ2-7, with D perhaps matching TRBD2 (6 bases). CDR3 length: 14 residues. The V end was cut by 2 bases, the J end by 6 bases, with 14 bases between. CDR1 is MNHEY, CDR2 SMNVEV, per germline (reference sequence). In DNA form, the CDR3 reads TGTGCCAGCAGTTTACGCTGGGAGGCAGGCGAGCAGTACTTC. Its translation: CASSLRWEAGEQYF.

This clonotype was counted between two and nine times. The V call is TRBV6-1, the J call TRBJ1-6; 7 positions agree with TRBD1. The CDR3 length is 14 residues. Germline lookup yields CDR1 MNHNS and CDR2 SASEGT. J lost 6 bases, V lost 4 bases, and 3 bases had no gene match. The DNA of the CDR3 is TGTGCCAGCAGTGTGGGACAGTTTAATTCACCCCTCCACTTT. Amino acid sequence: CASSVGQFNSPLHF.

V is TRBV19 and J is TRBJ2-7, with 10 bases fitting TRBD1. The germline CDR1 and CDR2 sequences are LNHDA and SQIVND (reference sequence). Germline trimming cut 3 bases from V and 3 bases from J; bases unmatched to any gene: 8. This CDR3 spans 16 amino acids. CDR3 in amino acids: CASSIKGTGAYYEQYF. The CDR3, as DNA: TGTGCCAGTAGTATCAAAGGGACAGGGGCCTACTACGAGCAGTACTTC.

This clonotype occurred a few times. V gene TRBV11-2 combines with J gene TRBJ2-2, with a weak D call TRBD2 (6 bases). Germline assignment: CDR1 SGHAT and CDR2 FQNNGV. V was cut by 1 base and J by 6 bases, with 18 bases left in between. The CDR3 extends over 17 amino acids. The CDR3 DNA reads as TGTGCCAGCAGCTTAGTCCCATGGGGCGGGGCGGCCGGGGAGCTGTTTTTT. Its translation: CASSLVPWGGAAGELFF.

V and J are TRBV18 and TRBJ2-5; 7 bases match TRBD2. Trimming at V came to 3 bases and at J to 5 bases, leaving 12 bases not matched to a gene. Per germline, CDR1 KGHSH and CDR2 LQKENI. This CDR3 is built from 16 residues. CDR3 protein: CASSPGGKYVRETQYF. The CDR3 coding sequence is TGTGCCAGCTCACCCGGGGGGAAGTACGTGAGGGAGACCCAGTACTTC.